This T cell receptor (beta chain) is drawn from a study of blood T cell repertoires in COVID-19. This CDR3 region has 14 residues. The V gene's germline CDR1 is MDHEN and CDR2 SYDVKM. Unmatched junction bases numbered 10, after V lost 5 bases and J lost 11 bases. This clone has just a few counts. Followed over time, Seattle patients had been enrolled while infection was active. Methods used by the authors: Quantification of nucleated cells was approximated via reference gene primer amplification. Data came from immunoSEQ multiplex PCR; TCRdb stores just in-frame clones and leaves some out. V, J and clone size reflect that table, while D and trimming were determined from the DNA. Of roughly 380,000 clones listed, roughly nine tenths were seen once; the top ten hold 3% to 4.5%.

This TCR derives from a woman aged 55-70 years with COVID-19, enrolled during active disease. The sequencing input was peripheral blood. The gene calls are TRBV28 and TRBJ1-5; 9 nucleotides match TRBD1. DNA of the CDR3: TGTGCCAGCAGTCCGTACAGGGGGCTCTCGTCCCAGCATTTT. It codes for CASSPYRGLSSQHF.